Listed here are 3 T cell receptor beta chains from one sample, sequenced in a study of blood T cell repertoires in COVID-19 (TCRdb year 2020). The library relied on the immunoSEQ multiplex PCR assay. This is the immuneACCESS table as TCRdb keeps it, with only in-frame sequences that have V and J called. A part of the clones is gone; compared with another copy, unresolved V genes explain less than half, and the rest is unexplained. The sample profile shows fewer than 80,000 clones; roughly 80% of them were found once. 8.5% to 10% of the sample is held by the ten biggest clonotypes. Sequencing was carried out using peripheral blood. These receptors came from a woman of 80 years or more with acute or convalescent COVID-19.

The chain is built from TRBV5-6 and TRBJ2-7; 9 bases fit TRBD1. The CDR3 sequence is 13 residues long. The germline V gene has CDR1 SGHDT and CDR2 YYEEEE. With V trimmed by 4 bases and J by 2 bases, 1 base remained unmatched. CDR3: CASSRDRAYEQYF. The CDR3 DNA is TGTGCCAGCAGCAGGGACAGGGCCTACGAGCAGTACTTC.

CDR3: CASSEVNSNQPQHF. DNA of the CDR3: TGTGCCAGCAGTGAAGTCAATAGCAATCAGCCCCAGCATTTT. This sequence joins TRBV2 and TRBJ1-5; D remains ambiguous. Trimming removed 1 base from V and 0 bases from J, with 4 bases in between. CDR1 and CDR2 (germline): SNHLY, FYNNEI. This CDR3 spans 14 amino acids.

This chain connects TRBV6-1 to TRBJ2-7, with 8 bases fitting TRBD2. J lost 0 bases, V lost 1 base, and 8 bases had no gene match. CDR3 length: 17 residues. Germline CDR1 is MNHNS and CDR2 is SASEGT. The CDR3 loop is CASSEGGLAGYSYEQYF. The CDR3 DNA follows: TGTGCCAGCAGTGAAGGGGGTCTAGCGGGCTACTCCTACGAGCAGTACTTC.